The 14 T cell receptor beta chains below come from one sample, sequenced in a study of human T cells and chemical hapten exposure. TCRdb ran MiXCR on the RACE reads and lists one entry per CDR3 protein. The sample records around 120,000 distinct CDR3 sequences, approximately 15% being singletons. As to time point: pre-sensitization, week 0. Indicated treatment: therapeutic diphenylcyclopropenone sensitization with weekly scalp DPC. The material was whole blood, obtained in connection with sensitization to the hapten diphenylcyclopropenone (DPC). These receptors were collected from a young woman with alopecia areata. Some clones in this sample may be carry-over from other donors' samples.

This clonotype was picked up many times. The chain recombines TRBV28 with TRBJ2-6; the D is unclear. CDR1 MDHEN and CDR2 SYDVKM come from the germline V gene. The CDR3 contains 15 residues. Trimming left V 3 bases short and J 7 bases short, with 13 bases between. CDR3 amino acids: CASSFTDVGANVLTF. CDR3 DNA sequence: TGTGCCAGCAGTTTCACAGACGTTGGAGCCAACGTCCTGACTTTC.

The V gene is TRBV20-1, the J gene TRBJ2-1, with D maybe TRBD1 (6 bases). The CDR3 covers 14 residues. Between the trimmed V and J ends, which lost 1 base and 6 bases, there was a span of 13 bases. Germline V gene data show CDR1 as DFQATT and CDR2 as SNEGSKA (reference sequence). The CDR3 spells CSARGQGSINEQFF. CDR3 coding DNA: TGCAGTGCTAGAGGGCAGGGGTCGATCAATGAGCAGTTCTTC.

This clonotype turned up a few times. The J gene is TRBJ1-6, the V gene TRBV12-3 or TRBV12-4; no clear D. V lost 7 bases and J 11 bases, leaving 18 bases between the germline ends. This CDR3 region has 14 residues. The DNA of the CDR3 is TGTGCCAGCACCGCTGTCGGGATCGGGGCACCCCTCCACTTT. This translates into CASTAVGIGAPLHF.

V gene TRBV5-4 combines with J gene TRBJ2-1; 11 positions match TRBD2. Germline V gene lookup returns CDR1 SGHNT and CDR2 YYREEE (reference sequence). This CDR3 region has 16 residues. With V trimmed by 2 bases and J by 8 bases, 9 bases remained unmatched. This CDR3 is CASSFDETSGVDEQFF. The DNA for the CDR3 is TGTGCCAGCAGCTTTGATGAGACTAGCGGGGTAGATGAGCAGTTCTTC.

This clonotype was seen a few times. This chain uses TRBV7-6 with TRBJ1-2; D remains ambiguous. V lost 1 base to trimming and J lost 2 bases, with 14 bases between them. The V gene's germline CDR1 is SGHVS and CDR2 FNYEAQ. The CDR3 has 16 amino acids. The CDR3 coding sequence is TGTGCCAGCAGCTTAGGACCGACGTCCGGCAACTATGGCTACACCTTC. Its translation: CASSLGPTSGNYGYTF.

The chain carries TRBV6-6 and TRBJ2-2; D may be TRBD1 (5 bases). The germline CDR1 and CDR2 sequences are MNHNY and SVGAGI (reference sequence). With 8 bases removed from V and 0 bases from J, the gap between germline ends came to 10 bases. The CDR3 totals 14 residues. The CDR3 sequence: CASLGAPNTGELFF. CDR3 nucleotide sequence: TGTGCCAGCTTAGGGGCCCCGAACACCGGGGAGCTGTTTTTT.

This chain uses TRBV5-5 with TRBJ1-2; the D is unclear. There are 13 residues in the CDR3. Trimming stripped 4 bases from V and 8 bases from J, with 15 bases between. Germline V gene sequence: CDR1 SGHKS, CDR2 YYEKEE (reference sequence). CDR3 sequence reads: CASSLGRERGYTF. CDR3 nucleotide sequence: TGTGCCAGCAGCCTTGGGCGGGAGAGAGGCTACACCTTC.

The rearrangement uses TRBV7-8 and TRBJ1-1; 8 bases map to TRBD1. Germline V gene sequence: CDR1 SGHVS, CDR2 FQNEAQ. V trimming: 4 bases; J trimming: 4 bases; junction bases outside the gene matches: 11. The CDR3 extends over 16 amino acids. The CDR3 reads CASSSEAGGRITEAFF. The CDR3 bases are TGTGCCAGCAGCTCAGAGGCAGGGGGCCGTATCACTGAAGCTTTCTTT.

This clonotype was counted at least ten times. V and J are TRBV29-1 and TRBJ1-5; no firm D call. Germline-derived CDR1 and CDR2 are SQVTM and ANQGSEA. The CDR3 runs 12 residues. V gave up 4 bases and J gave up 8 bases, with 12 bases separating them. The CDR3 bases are TGCAGCGTTGGGACCGGGAAGGAGCCCCAGCATTTT. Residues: CSVGTGKEPQHF.

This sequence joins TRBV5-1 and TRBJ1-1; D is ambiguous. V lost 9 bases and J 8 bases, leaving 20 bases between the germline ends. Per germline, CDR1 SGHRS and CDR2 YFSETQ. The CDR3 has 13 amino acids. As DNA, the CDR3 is TGCGCCATCAATCCTGTTTCCGGCCACGAAGCTTTCTTT. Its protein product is CAINPVSGHEAFF. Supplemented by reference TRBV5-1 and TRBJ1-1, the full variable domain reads KAGVTQTPRYLIKTRGQQVTLSCSPISGHRSVSWYQQTPGQGLQFLFEYFSETQRNKGNFPGRFSGRQFSNSRSEMNVSTLELGDSALYLCAINPVSGHEAFFGQGTRLTVV.

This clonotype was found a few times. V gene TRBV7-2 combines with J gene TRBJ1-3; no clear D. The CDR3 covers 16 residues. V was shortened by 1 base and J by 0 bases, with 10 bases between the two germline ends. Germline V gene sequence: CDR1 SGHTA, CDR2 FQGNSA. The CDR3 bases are TGTGCCAGCAGCTTAGGTCCCAGCCTCTCTGGAAACACCATATATTTT. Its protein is CASSLGPSLSGNTIYF. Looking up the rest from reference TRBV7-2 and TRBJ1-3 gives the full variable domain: GAGVSQSPSNKVTEKGKDVELRCDPISGHTALYWYRQSLGQGLEFLIYFQGNSAPDKSGLPSDRFSAERTGGSVSTLTIQRTQQEDSAVYLCASSLGPSLSGNTIYFGEGSWLTVV.

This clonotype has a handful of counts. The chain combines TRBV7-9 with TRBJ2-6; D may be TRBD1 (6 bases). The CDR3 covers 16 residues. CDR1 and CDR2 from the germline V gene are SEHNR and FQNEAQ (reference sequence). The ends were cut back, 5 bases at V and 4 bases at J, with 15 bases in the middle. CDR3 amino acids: CASSTEGQYGANVLTF. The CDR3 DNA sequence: TGTGCCAGCAGCACCGAAGGACAGTACGGGGCCAACGTCCTGACTTTC.

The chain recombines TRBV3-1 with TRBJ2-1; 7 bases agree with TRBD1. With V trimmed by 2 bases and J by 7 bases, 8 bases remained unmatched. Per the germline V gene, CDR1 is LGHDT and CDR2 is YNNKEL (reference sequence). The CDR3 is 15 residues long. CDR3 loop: CASSQPGQRWNEQFF. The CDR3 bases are TGTGCCAGCAGCCAACCGGGACAGAGGTGGAATGAGCAGTTCTTC.

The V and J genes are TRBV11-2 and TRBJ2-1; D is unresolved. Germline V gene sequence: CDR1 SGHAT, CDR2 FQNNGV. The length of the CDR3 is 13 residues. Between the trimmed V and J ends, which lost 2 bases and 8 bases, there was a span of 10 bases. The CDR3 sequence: CASSLSSRDEQFF. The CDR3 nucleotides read TGTGCCAGCAGCTTAAGCAGCCGAGATGAGCAGTTCTTC.